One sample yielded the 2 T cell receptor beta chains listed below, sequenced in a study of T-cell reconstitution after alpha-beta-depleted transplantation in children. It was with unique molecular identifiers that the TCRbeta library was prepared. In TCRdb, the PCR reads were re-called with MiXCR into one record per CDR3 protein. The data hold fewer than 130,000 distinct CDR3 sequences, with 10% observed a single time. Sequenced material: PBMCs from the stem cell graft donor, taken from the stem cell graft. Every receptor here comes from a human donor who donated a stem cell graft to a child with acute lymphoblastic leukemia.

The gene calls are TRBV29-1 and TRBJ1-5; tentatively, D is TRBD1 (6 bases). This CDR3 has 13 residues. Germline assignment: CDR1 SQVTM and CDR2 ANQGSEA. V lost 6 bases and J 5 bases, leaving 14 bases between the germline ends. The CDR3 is CSVATGSHQPQHF. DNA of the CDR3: TGCAGCGTGGCCACAGGGTCTCATCAGCCCCAGCATTTT.

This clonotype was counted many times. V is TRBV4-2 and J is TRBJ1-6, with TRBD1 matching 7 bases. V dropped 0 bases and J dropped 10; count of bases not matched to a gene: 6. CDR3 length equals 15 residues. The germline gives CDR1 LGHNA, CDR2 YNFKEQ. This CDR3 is CASSQDGQEESPLHF. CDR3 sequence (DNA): TGTGCCAGCAGCCAAGACGGACAGGAGGAATCACCCCTCCACTTT.